These 28 T cell receptor beta chains share one sample of origin, sequenced in a study of CD8+CD57+ T cells in acquired aplastic anemia. CDR3 and TCR beta VDJ profiling relied on a genomic DNA template. One entry per CDR3 protein results from TCRdb running MiXCR on the reads. The sample yields 250,000 to 350,000 distinct CDR3 sequences, about 56% seen once. Sequencing was carried out using sorted CD4+, CD8+, or CD8+CD57+ T cells (not recorded which) from PBMCs. The receptors originated from a human donor with severe aplastic anemia or a healthy control (not recorded which).

The V call is TRBV29-1, the J call TRBJ1-1; D is unresolved. V lost 8 bases, J lost 6 bases, and 16 bases lay in between. Germline V lookup: CDR1 SQVTM, CDR2 ANQGSEA. The CDR3 runs to 12 residues. In DNA, the CDR3 is TGCAGCTCCAAGTCAGGAGCCTCTGAAGCTTTCTTT. It is translated as CSSKSGASEAFF.

The J gene is TRBJ1-3, the V gene TRBV29-1, with D perhaps matching TRBD1 (6 bases). The V and J ends lost 3 bases and 4 bases respectively, with 16 bases between them. CDR3 length: 15 residues. Germline V gene data show CDR1 as SQVTM and CDR2 as ANQGSEA. CDR3 DNA: TGCAGCGTTGATCGGGGGGGCGGCTCCGGAAACACCATATATTTT. It codes for CSVDRGGGSGNTIYF.

Only a few counts were recorded for this clonotype. This chain joins TRBV20-1 and TRBJ1-6, with D perhaps TRBD1 (6 bases). With 3 bases removed from V and 9 bases from J, the gap between germline ends came to 9 bases. In germline, CDR1 is DFQATT, CDR2 SNEGSKA (reference sequence). The CDR3 sequence is 12 residues long. Written as DNA, the CDR3 is TGCAGTGCTAGGGACAGTGGTTCACCCCTCCACTTT. Translating it yields CSARDSGSPLHF.

A single count supports this clonotype. V usage is TRBV7-3 and J usage is TRBJ1-1; D not certain. The CDR3 spans 13 residues. Germline V CDR1 and CDR2: SGHTA, FQGTGA. V dropped 5 bases and J dropped 6 bases, with 13 bases sitting between them. The CDR3 nucleotides read TGTGCCAGCAGCCCCGCCAACGGGGCTGAAGCTTTCTTT. Its translation: CASSPANGAEAFF.

In its sample, this clonotype was seen many times. The chain has TRBV3-1 and TRBJ1-2; 8 bases are shared with TRBD1. Trimming cost V 6 bases and J 0 bases; bases outside gene matches: 9. The CDR3 sequence is 16 residues long. Germline CDR1 reads LGHDT; CDR2 reads YNNKEL (reference sequence). In nucleotides, the CDR3 is TGTGCCAGCAGGCAAACCACAGGGGGAGCTAACTATGGCTACACCTTC. Its protein is CASRQTTGGANYGYTF.

The rearrangement links TRBV7-2 to TRBJ1-6; D gene uncertain. CDR1 and CDR2 (germline): SGHTA, FQGNSA. This CDR3 spans 16 amino acids. Between the trimmed V and J ends, which lost 5 bases and 0 bases, there was a span of 11 bases. The CDR3, as DNA: TGTGCCAGCAGCGGGTCCTCCAGCTCCTATAATTCACCCCTCCACTTT. Protein sequence: CASSGSSSSYNSPLHF.

The V gene is TRBV7-3, the J gene TRBJ2-7; TRBD1 matches 8 bases. Losses at the gene ends were 6 bases for V and 2 bases for J; bases not matched to a gene: 9. This CDR3 region has 15 residues. Germline CDR1 reads SGHTA; CDR2 reads FQGTGA. The CDR3 DNA sequence: TGTGCCAGCAGTCCGAGGGACAGGTTAGCCTACGAGCAGTACTTC. It encodes CASSPRDRLAYEQYF.

This chain joins TRBV20-1 and TRBJ2-7; 7 nucleotides line up with TRBD2. The junction had 6 bases not matched to a gene; V was cut back by 3 bases and J by 1 base. CDR3 size: 14 residues. Germline V gives CDR1 DFQATT, CDR2 SNEGSKA (reference sequence). The CDR3: CSASPSGISYEQYF. In DNA form, the CDR3 reads TGCAGTGCTAGCCCTAGCGGTATATCCTACGAGCAGTACTTC.

This clonotype showed up many times. The chain has TRBV6-5 and TRBJ1-2; D call uncertain. Trimming took 2 bases from V and 2 from J, leaving 6 bases between them. The CDR3 length is 13 residues. Germline-derived CDR1 and CDR2 are MNHEY and SVGAGI. CDR3 residues: CASSYRQNYGYTF. The CDR3 coding sequence is TGTGCCAGCAGTTACCGTCAGAACTATGGCTACACCTTC.

This chain connects TRBV7-2 to TRBJ2-7, with 9 bases that match TRBD1. CDR1 is SGHTA and CDR2 is FQGNSA in the germline V gene. The CDR3 contains 18 residues. J gave up 4 bases and V 5 bases, and 18 bases lay outside the gene matches. The CDR3 DNA is TGTGCCAGCAGCGGGGGGGCCGACAGGGGGAGTAGGGCTTACGAGCAGTACTTC. Translation: CASSGGADRGSRAYEQYF.

The sample holds one count of this clonotype. The chain uses TRBV5-1 and TRBJ1-1; D uncertain. The CDR3 sequence is 15 residues long. V was cut by 0 bases and J by 2 bases, with 11 bases left in between. Germline loops: CDR1 SGHRS, CDR2 YFSETQ. CDR3 DNA: TGCGCCAGCAGCTTGGATGTGGCCTCAAACACTGAAGCTTTCTTT. It codes for CASSLDVASNTEAFF.

This clonotype was observed many times. The chain recombines TRBV5-1 with TRBJ2-1, with 8 bases fitting TRBD2. The germline gives CDR1 SGHRS, CDR2 YFSETQ. This CDR3 comprises 14 residues. The J segment lost 6 bases and the V segment lost 6 bases, leaving 8 bases of the junction unmatched. CDR3 amino acids: CASTGTRSLNEQFF. The CDR3 DNA reads TGCGCCAGCACCGGGACTAGGAGTCTCAATGAGCAGTTCTTC.

Many counts were recorded for this clonotype. The chain employs TRBV20-1 and TRBJ2-5; D may match TRBD1 or TRBD2 (5 bases each). Germline-derived CDR1 and CDR2 are DFQATT and SNEGSKA (reference sequence). V shed 6 bases and J shed 1 base, with 12 bases lying between them. The CDR3 is 13 amino acids. In DNA form, the CDR3 reads TGCAGTGCCTTCGGGGCTACCCAAGAGACCCAGTACTTC. This gives the protein CSAFGATQETQYF.

This clonotype was seen a few times. The chain recombines TRBV5-1 with TRBJ2-3, with 13 bases fitting TRBD2. Germline CDR1 SGHRS, CDR2 YFSETQ. CDR3 length equals 15 residues. V lost 1 base, J lost 5 bases, and 1 base stayed unmatched. The CDR3 nucleotides are TGCGCCAGCAGCTTGACTAGCGGGAGGGAAGATACGCAGTATTTT. It codes for CASSLTSGREDTQYF. Variable domain in full (rest from reference TRBV5-1 and TRBJ2-3): KAGVTQTPRYLIKTRGQQVTLSCSPISGHRSVSWYQQTPGQGLQFLFEYFSETQRNKGNFPGRFSGRQFSNSRSEMNVSTLELGDSALYLCASSLTSGREDTQYFGPGTRLTVL.

The rearrangement joins TRBV20-1 to TRBJ2-7; 10 bases align to TRBD1. This CDR3 has 14 amino acids. Looked up from germline, CDR1 is DFQATT and CDR2 is SNEGSKA (reference sequence). With 5 bases clipped from V and 1 base from J, the junction kept 5 bases outside the gene matches. CDR3 coding DNA: TGCAGTGCTCAGGGACAGGGGTTTTCCTACGAGCAGTACTTC. It encodes CSAQGQGFSYEQYF.

The CDR3 region is CASSQELQSVAFF. CDR3 coding DNA: TGTGCCAGCAGCCAAGAGCTCCAGTCGGTAGCTTTCTTT. The chain is built from TRBV14 and TRBJ1-1; D ambiguous. The CDR3 covers 13 residues. Germline V lookup: CDR1 SGHDN, CDR2 FVKESK. The germline V and J ends were trimmed by 0 bases and 10 bases, with 12 bases remaining between them.

V is TRBV3-1 and J is TRBJ2-5; TRBD2 matches 10 bases. Germline assignment: CDR1 LGHDT and CDR2 YNNKEL (reference sequence). This CDR3 comprises 21 residues. With V trimmed by 0 bases and J by 0 bases, 16 bases remained unmatched. This CDR3 is CASSQDLRWSSGGVYQETQYF. DNA for the CDR3: TGTGCCAGCAGCCAAGATCTACGGTGGTCTAGCGGGGGTGTGTACCAAGAGACCCAGTACTTC.

This clonotype was recorded many times. The chain employs TRBV24-1 and TRBJ2-3, with 15 positions matching TRBD2. Per germline, CDR1 KGHDR and CDR2 SFDVKD. Trimming took 5 bases from V and 3 from J; bases not matched to a gene: 2. The CDR3 has 16 residues. CDR3 bases: TGTGCCACCAGTGGTGGGACTAGCGGGGGGACAGATACGCAGTATTTT. Amino acid sequence: CATSGGTSGGTDTQYF.

The gene calls are TRBV9 and TRBJ2-1, with a possible D match to TRBD2 (5 bases). CDR3 length: 14 residues. Germline V gives CDR1 SGDLS, CDR2 YYNGEE. Trimming left V 3 bases short and J 6 bases short, with 13 bases between. The CDR3, as DNA: TGTGCCAGCAGCGGACGGGGAGCCTTCAATGAGCAGTTCTTC. Its translation: CASSGRGAFNEQFF.

The chain joins TRBV24-1 to TRBJ2-3; the match to TRBD2 covers 7 bases. Germline V CDR1 and CDR2: KGHDR, SFDVKD. This CDR3 has 14 residues. J lost 2 bases, V lost 11 bases, and 9 bases had no gene match. CDR3: CAIRPGGNTDTQYF. CDR3 in DNA: TGTGCCATCAGACCCGGGGGGAACACAGATACGCAGTATTTT.

J is TRBJ2-7 and V is TRBV15, with D uncertain. CDR3 length: 17 residues. V gave up 2 bases and J gave up 1 base, with 18 bases separating them. Looked up from germline, CDR1 is LNHNV and CDR2 is YYDKDF (reference sequence). CDR3 DNA: TGTGCCACCAGCAGATTCCCCCCGGCTCCGGAATCCTACGAGCAGTACTTC. Protein sequence: CATSRFPPAPESYEQYF.

The chain has TRBV19 and TRBJ1-1; tentatively, D is TRBD1 (6 bases). Per the germline V gene, CDR1 is LNHDA and CDR2 is SQIVND (reference sequence). The germline V and J ends were trimmed by 3 bases and 1 base, with 9 bases remaining between them. This CDR3 is 14 amino acids long. In DNA form, the CDR3 reads TGTGCCAGTAGTATCCGGGGGCCGAACACTGAAGCTTTCTTT. Amino acids: CASSIRGPNTEAFF.

This clonotype was recorded at least ten times. The chain links TRBV5-1 to TRBJ2-1, with 8 positions matching TRBD1. CDR1 is SGHRS, CDR2 YFSETQ, per germline. CDR3 length: 16 residues. Trimming took 2 bases from V and 4 from J; bases not matched to a gene: 8. For the CDR3, the DNA is TGCGCCAGCAGCTTTTTATCAGGACAGGGATACAATGAGCAGTTCTTC. It translates to CASSFLSGQGYNEQFF.

This chain uses TRBV7-2 with TRBJ1-2; TRBD1 matches 7 bases. The CDR3 spans 14 residues. V dropped 6 bases and J dropped 4; count of bases not matched to a gene: 8. Germline V lookup: CDR1 SGHTA, CDR2 FQGNSA. CDR3 coding DNA: TGTGCCAGCAGTTACGACAGGGAAGGCTATGGCTACACCTTC. Its protein is CASSYDREGYGYTF.

J is TRBJ1-1 and V is TRBV7-2; D may be TRBD1 (5 bases). The germline CDR1 and CDR2 sequences are SGHTA and FQGNSA. V lost 3 bases to trimming and J lost 3 bases, with 11 bases between them. The CDR3 is made up of 14 amino acids. The CDR3 coding sequence is TGTGCCAGCAGCTTTGGGGACGGGTACACTGAAGCTTTCTTT. Protein: CASSFGDGYTEAFF.

This clonotype appeared a few times. V and J are TRBV7-2 and TRBJ2-3; D gene unclear. The ends were cut back, 1 base at V and 1 base at J, with 15 bases in the middle. CDR1 and CDR2 (germline): SGHTA, FQGNSA. The CDR3 totals 17 residues. DNA of the CDR3: TGTGCCAGCAGCTTAGATCTATCCACTGCCGGCACAGATACGCAGTATTTT. It specifies CASSLDLSTAGTDTQYF.

This clonotype was observed at least ten times. V gene TRBV6-5 combines with J gene TRBJ1-1; D is unresolved. This CDR3 is built from 16 residues. Per germline, CDR1 MNHEY and CDR2 SVGAGI. With 2 bases removed from V and 1 base from J, the gap between germline ends came to 14 bases. The CDR3 here is CASSYTRFSQNTEAFF. In DNA form, the CDR3 reads TGTGCCAGCAGTTACACTCGTTTCTCGCAGAACACTGAAGCTTTCTTT.

CDR3 nucleotides: TGTGCCAGCAGCTTAGGCGACCTATTGGCAGATACGCAGTATTTT. Translated, it gives CASSLGDLLADTQYF. The chain couples TRBV7-2 to TRBJ2-3; D remains ambiguous. Germline CDR1 SGHTA, CDR2 FQGNSA. The CDR3 sequence is 15 residues long. Trimming shortened V by 1 base and J by 4 bases, and 12 bases separated the two germline ends. The variable domain in full, with the rest retrieved from reference TRBV7-2 and TRBJ2-3, is GAGVSQSPSNKVTEKGKDVELRCDPISGHTALYWYRQSLGQGLEFLIYFQGNSAPDKSGLPSDRFSAERTGGSVSTLTIQRTQQEDSAVYLCASSLGDLLADTQYFGPGTRLTVL.